Shown below are 21 T cell receptor beta chains from a single sample sequenced in a study of T cell responses to AZD1222 COVID-19 vaccine. TCRdb's copy holds only in-frame clones and misses some; the assay was immunoSEQ multiplex PCR. This table holds about 140,000 clones, just over 85% found once. Sequences were derived from peripheral blood, sampled 28 days after the second AZD1222 dose. The source is an adult who received the AZD1222 COVID-19 vaccine.

Only a few counts were recorded for this clone. This chain links TRBV5-1 with TRBJ2-2; 10 bases agree with TRBD2. The V and J ends lost 4 bases and 2 bases, in that order; junction bases with no gene match: 11. Germline values: CDR1 SGHRS, CDR2 YFSETQ. The CDR3 spans 18 residues. This chain's CDR3 is CASSGGLARGLNTGELFF. Written as DNA, the CDR3 is TGCGCCAGCAGCGGGGGACTAGCGAGGGGACTCAACACCGGGGAGCTGTTTTTT.

The rearrangement joins TRBV10-3 to TRBJ2-1; TRBD1 aligns across 9 bases. Germline V gene data show CDR1 as ENHRY and CDR2 as SYGVKD. With V trimmed by 4 bases and J by 9 bases, 1 base remained unmatched. The CDR3 consists of 12 residues. CDR3 DNA: TGTGCCATCAGTGGGGGACAGGGTGAGCAGTTCTTC. The encoded protein is CAISGGQGEQFF.

This clone was detected once. The CDR3 region is CASSLYNSPLHF. As DNA, the CDR3 is TGTGCCAGCAGCCTATATAATTCACCCCTCCACTTT. The rearrangement links TRBV27 to TRBJ1-6, with no clear D. The CDR3 runs to 12 residues. CDR1 is MNHEY, CDR2 SMNVEV, per germline (reference sequence). V was shortened by 6 bases and J by 4 bases, with 4 bases between the two germline ends.

V is TRBV19 and J is TRBJ1-2; the match to TRBD1 covers 7 bases. Germline V lookup: CDR1 LNHDA, CDR2 SQIVND (reference sequence). The V and J ends lost 4 bases and 9 bases, in that order; junction bases with no gene match: 14. The CDR3 covers 15 residues. CDR3 sequence: CASSKQGKGAYRYTF. The CDR3 nucleotides read TGTGCCAGTAGTAAGCAAGGGAAGGGGGCGTACCGCTACACCTTC.

This clone was seen only a few times. V and J are TRBV5-1 and TRBJ2-3, with D unclear. Trimming took 5 bases from V and 9 from J, leaving 19 bases between them. There are 14 residues in the CDR3. Germline lookup yields CDR1 SGHRS and CDR2 YFSETQ. The CDR3 sequence: CASRWSSFTSTQYF. The CDR3, as DNA: TGCGCCAGCAGATGGTCGAGTTTCACCTCGACGCAGTATTTT.

The V and J genes are TRBV9 and TRBJ2-1; D call uncertain. The CDR3 consists of 14 residues. In germline, CDR1 is SGDLS, CDR2 YYNGEE. Trimming stripped 1 base from V and 5 bases from J, with 10 bases between. This chain's CDR3 is CASSVSPVNNEQFF. Here the CDR3 DNA reads TGTGCCAGCAGCGTATCGCCGGTGAACAATGAGCAGTTCTTC.

The chain uses TRBV24-1 and TRBJ1-5; 7 bases match TRBD1. CDR3 size: 19 residues. Losses at the gene ends were 0 bases for V and 2 bases for J; bases not matched to a gene: 12. Germline V gene data show CDR1 as KGHDR and CDR2 as SFDVKD. The CDR3 DNA sequence: TGTGCCACCAGTGATTTGTACAGGGGAGAACCCCAGGGCAATCAGCCCCAGCATTTT. The encoded protein is CATSDLYRGEPQGNQPQHF.

This chain connects TRBV2 to TRBJ2-7, with D possibly being TRBD1 or TRBD2 (6 bases each). V was clipped by 3 bases and J by 4 bases, with 19 bases between them. Germline V gives CDR1 SNHLY, CDR2 FYNNEI. The CDR3 is 16 amino acids. The CDR3 coding sequence is TGTGCCAGCAGTGAGGAGGGGGGACGTCCAGGGTACGAGCAGTACTTC. Protein product: CASSEEGGRPGYEQYF.

The chain combines TRBV19 with TRBJ1-1; possibly TRBD1 for D (6 bases). Germline CDR1 LNHDA, CDR2 SQIVND (reference sequence). Trimming pared 6 bases from V and 5 bases from J, leaving 16 bases between. The CDR3 contains 14 residues. The CDR3 DNA is TGTGCCAGTAGAATTTTGGGGGCGGTTACTGAAGCTTTCTTT. Its protein product is CASRILGAVTEAFF.

V is TRBV27 and J is TRBJ1-2; possibly TRBD1 for D (5 bases). The CDR3 runs to 13 residues. Trimming left V 3 bases short and J 6 bases short, with 11 bases between. Germline CDR1 MNHEY, CDR2 SMNVEV (reference sequence). CDR3: CASSFGQGNGYTF. As DNA, the CDR3 is TGTGCCAGCAGTTTCGGGCAGGGTAATGGCTACACCTTC.

This clone occurred once. The V call is TRBV19, the J call TRBJ1-5, with TRBD1 matching 7 bases. The CDR3 loop spans 15 amino acids. Germline V lookup: CDR1 LNHDA, CDR2 SQIVND (reference sequence). J gave up 0 bases and V 3 bases, and 2 bases lay outside the gene matches. CDR3 in DNA: TGTGCCAGTAGTATGGGGACAGCTAGCAATCAGCCCCAGCATTTT. Translated, it gives CASSMGTASNQPQHF.

The gene calls are TRBV6-5 and TRBJ2-1; D is ambiguous. The ends were cut back, 6 bases at V and 7 bases at J, with 19 bases in the middle. Germline lookup yields CDR1 MNHEY and CDR2 SVGAGI. The CDR3 totals 15 residues. CDR3 amino acids: CASSPGPGIGNEQFF. CDR3 nucleotides: TGTGCCAGCAGCCCGGGCCCCGGTATAGGGAATGAGCAGTTCTTC.

The genes are TRBV30 and TRBJ2-1; 11 nucleotides agree with TRBD2. The CDR3 sequence is 14 residues long. The germline CDR1 and CDR2 sequences are GTSNPN and SVGIG (reference sequence). The V gene end was trimmed by 5 bases and the J gene end by 7 bases; junction bases not matched to a gene: 7. As DNA, the CDR3 is TGTGCCTGGGAAACTAGCGGGGGTGGGAATGAGCAGTTCTTC. It specifies CAWETSGGGNEQFF. The full variable domain, rest sourced from reference TRBV30 and TRBJ2-1, is SQTIHQWPATLVQPVGSPLSLECTVEGTSNPNLYWYRQAAGRGLQLLFYSVGIGQISSEVPQNLSASRPQDRQFILSSKKLLLSDSGFYLCAWETSGGGNEQFFGPGTRLTVL.

This clone was observed a single time. The CDR3 DNA is TGTGCCAGCAGCGCCTTAGCGGGTTCTAGCACAGATACGCAGTATTTT. It codes for CASSALAGSSTDTQYF. The gene calls are TRBV9 and TRBJ2-3, with 7 nucleotides matching TRBD2. This CDR3 has 16 amino acids. The V and J ends lost 3 bases and 0 bases, in that order; junction bases with no gene match: 7. Germline V CDR1 and CDR2: SGDLS, YYNGEE. The full variable domain, completed using reference TRBV9 and TRBJ2-3, is DSGVTQTPKHLITATGQRVTLRCSPRSGDLSVYWYQQSLDQGLQFLIQYYNGEERAKGNILERFSAQQFPDLHSELNLSSLELGDSALYFCASSALAGSSTDTQYFGPGTRLTVL.

The chain employs TRBV25-1 and TRBJ1-1; a possible D gene is TRBD1 (6 bases). Trimming removed 8 bases at V and 1 base at J, with 11 bases between. The length of the CDR3 is 13 residues. CDR1 and CDR2 from the germline V gene are MGHDK and SYGVNS. CDR3 amino acids: CASGGQPNTEAFF. In DNA form, the CDR3 reads TGTGCCAGCGGAGGACAGCCGAACACTGAAGCTTTCTTT.

The chain combines TRBV15 with TRBJ2-7; no clear D gene. This CDR3 contains 12 residues. CDR1 and CDR2 from the germline V gene are LNHNV and YYDKDF (reference sequence). The ends were cut back, 0 bases at V and 4 bases at J, with 4 bases in the middle. The CDR3: CATSRDFYEQYF. CDR3 nucleotide sequence: TGTGCCACCAGCAGAGATTTTTACGAGCAGTACTTC. Complete variable domain (other parts from reference TRBV15 and TRBJ2-7): DAMVIQNPRYQVTQFGKPVTLSCSQTLNHNVMYWYQQKSSQAPKLLFHYYDKDFNNEADTPDNFQSRRPNTSFCFLDIRSPGLGDTAMYLCATSRDFYEQYFGPGTRLTVT.

In DNA form, the CDR3 reads TGTGCCAGCTCACCTATACAGGACACTGAAGCTTTCTTT. It specifies CASSPIQDTEAFF. The chain has TRBV18 and TRBJ1-1; D perhaps matches TRBD1 (5 bases). The V end lost 3 bases, the J end lost 3 bases, and 8 bases lay between the germline ends. This CDR3 is built from 13 residues. Germline V CDR1 and CDR2: KGHSH, LQKENI.

This clone was observed a few times. The chain employs TRBV7-2 and TRBJ2-5, with 7 bases identical to TRBD2. CDR1 is SGHTA, CDR2 FQGNSA, per germline. The trim removed 2 bases at V and 3 bases at J, leaving 6 bases unmatched. The CDR3 has 15 residues. This CDR3 is CASSLFPRGKETQYF. CDR3 nucleotide sequence: TGTGCCAGCAGCTTATTCCCGCGGGGGAAAGAGACCCAGTACTTC. The full variable domain, its missing parts supplied by reference TRBV7-2 and TRBJ2-5, is GAGVSQSPSNKVTEKGKDVELRCDPISGHTALYWYRQSLGQGLEFLIYFQGNSAPDKSGLPSDRFSAERTGGSVSTLTIQRTQQEDSAVYLCASSLFPRGKETQYFGPGTRLLVL.

The chain employs TRBV7-9 and TRBJ2-7, with D tentatively TRBD2 (6 bases). Trimming stripped 6 bases from V and 0 bases from J, with 15 bases between. The CDR3 loop spans 15 amino acids. Germline V gene data show CDR1 as SEHNR and CDR2 as FQNEAQ (reference sequence). The CDR3 DNA is TGTGCCAGCAGTCTCAGCGGGTCCAGCTCCTACGAGCAGTACTTC. Translation: CASSLSGSSSYEQYF.

The rearrangement joins TRBV12-3 or TRBV12-4 to TRBJ2-3; D might be TRBD1 (7 bases). V was cut by 7 bases and J by 4 bases, with 12 bases left in between. CDR3 length: 13 amino acids. In DNA, the CDR3 is TGTGCCAGCAACCAGGGGGGCGCAGATACGCAGTATTTT. Amino acid sequence: CASNQGGADTQYF.

This rearrangement joins TRBV2 to TRBJ1-5, with no clear D. The germline CDR1 and CDR2 sequences are SNHLY and FYNNEI. V lost 1 base, J lost 7 bases, and 11 bases lay in between. The CDR3 spans 14 residues. CDR3 sequence (DNA): TGTGCCAGCAGTGAAGATGGTAGGGTACAGCCCCAGCATTTT. Protein product: CASSEDGRVQPQHF.